This TCR beta chain was documented in a study of CD8+ T cells in alopecia areata. In the study overall: Severity scoring for treated patients was based on the percentage of affected scalp area.

As concerns this clone: Its antigen is as yet unknown.

Per germline, CDR1 MNHEY and CDR2 SMNVEV (reference sequence). Trimming stripped 3 bases from V and 8 bases from J, with 14 bases between. The CDR3 is 14 amino acids. As to treatment: oral pan-JAK inhibitor, 5-10 mg twice daily. General study findings and limits: Lesional tissue from the scalp (especially in alopecia totalis/universalis) showed higher clonality than normal scalp. Tofacitinib yielded significantly lower scalp clonality and fewer expanded CD8+ clones among the top 100.

RNA was extracted and reverse transcribed into cDNA as the sequencing template. Assay used: immunoSEQ multiplex PCR; TCRdb lists only in-frame clones, some missing. The sample lists about 120,000 clones; about 50% were seen once. The clonotype was recovered from a human donor with alopecia areata. Sequenced material: CD4+ T cells sorted from blood, taken at week 4, from a patient treated with tofacitinib. This chain uses TRBV27 with TRBJ2-4; TRBD1 might be the D (7 bases). CDR3 nucleotides: TGTGCCAGCAGTTTCAGGCAGGGGGGCGACATTCAGTACTTC. This sequence encodes CASSFRQGGDIQYF.